These T cell receptor beta chains were read from a single sample in a study of regulatory T cells in long-lasting Graves disease. TCRdb re-called the multiplex PCR reads through MiXCR, storing one row per CDR3 protein. Of fewer than 650,000 distinct CDR3 sequences detected, 15% to 20% appear once; the ten largest clones hold approximately 12%. The same sample was also studied in work on T cells in Graves' hyperthyroidism and ophthalmopathy.

The material sequenced was peripheral blood mononuclear cells (PBMCs), taken at new diagnosis, from a patient treated with antithyroid drugs. Receptor source: a man younger than 30 with Graves disease. Each CDR3 is given with its conserved first and last residue. Each record gives: D gene, V gene, clone size, J gene, CDR3 DNA, CDR3 protein. A D gene is named only where the DNA matches it firmly. Size values are once, few and many counts, or a class for expanded clones, and some rows have none.

.	TRBV7-3	few	TRBJ2-5	TGTGCCAGCAGCTTAGAGGGACTTGAGGAAGAGACCCAGTACTTC	CASSLEGLEEETQYF
TRBD1	TRBV7-9	.	TRBJ2-7	TGTGCCAGCAGCTCTCGGGACAGGGGAGGGGGTTACGAGCAGTACTTC	CASSSRDRGGGYEQYF
.	TRBV3-1	many	TRBJ1-1	TGTGCCAGCAGCCCTCCTCCGGGCCTTTCTAACACTGAAGCTTTCTTT	CASSPPPGLSNTEAFF
TRBD2	TRBV19	.	TRBJ2-7	TGTGCCAGTAGTACTCCTTCCCTCAGCGGGAGGTTGGCCTACGAGCAGTACTTC	CASSTPSLSGRLAYEQYF
TRBD2	TRBV20-1	.	TRBJ2-1	TGCAGTGCGCCCTCCGCCGGACTAGCGGGAGGGCCTGGCTCCTACAATGAGCAGTTCTTC	CSAPSAGLAGGPGSYNEQFF
.	TRBV27	.	TRBJ1-5	TGTGCCAGCAGTTTGAGGGCCGAAAATCAGCCCCAGCATTTT	CASSLRAENQPQHF
TRBD2	TRBV20-1	many	TRBJ2-5	TGCAGTGCTAGAGATTTTTTGTCGCGGGAGGGCCGGGAGACCCAGTACTTC	CSARDFLSREGRETQYF
.	TRBV18	many	TRBJ2-5	TGTGCCAGCTCACAACTAATCCAAGAGACCCAGTACTTC	CASSQLIQETQYF
TRBD1	TRBV6-5	.	TRBJ1-1	TGTGCCAGCAGTTACGACATAGGGACAGGGGCGAGCACTGAAGCTTTCTTT	CASSYDIGTGASTEAFF
TRBD2	TRBV19	few	TRBJ2-1	TGTGCCAGTAGTCTCACAGCGGGGAGCTCCTACAATGAGCAGTTCTTC	CASSLTAGSSYNEQFF
TRBD1	TRBV27	many	TRBJ2-1	TGTGCCAGCAGCTTCGGACAGGGGATCTACAATGAGCAGTTCTTC	CASSFGQGIYNEQFF
.	TRBV28	many	TRBJ2-1	TGTGCCAGCAGGGACCCCTACAATGAGCAGTTCTTC	CASRDPYNEQFF
TRBD1	TRBV10-3	many	TRBJ1-2	TGTGCCATCAGTGAGACGATTCCGGGACAGGGATCCCATGGCTACACCTTC	CAISETIPGQGSHGYTF
.	TRBV7-3	many	TRBJ2-2	TGTGCCAGCAGCGTCCGGGGTAACACCGGGGAGCTGTTTTTT	CASSVRGNTGELFF
.	TRBV18	many	TRBJ1-5	TGTGCCAGCTCACCACCGGCGGGGGTTCAGCATTTT	CASSPPAGVQHF
TRBD2	TRBV30	many	TRBJ2-3	TGTGCCTGGATGGCGGGAGCGGGAGATACGCAGTATTTT	CAWMAGAGDTQYF
.	TRBV5-8	.	TRBJ1-1	TGTGCCAGCAGCTTGTACTCAGGGACAAACATGAACACTGAAGCTTTCTTT	CASSLYSGTNMNTEAFF
.	TRBV5-5	many	TRBJ2-1	TGTGCCAGCAGCTTGGTAGGGGCCCGGGGGCAAAGCTACAATGAGCAGTTCTTC	CASSLVGARGQSYNEQFF
.	TRBV7-2	many	TRBJ2-3	TGTGCCAGCAGCTTAGCTGCGATCACAGATACGCAGTATTTT	CASSLAAITDTQYF
.	TRBV20-1	many	TRBJ2-7	TGCAGTGCTAGGGAAACCAAGTACGAGCAGTACTTC	CSARETKYEQYF
.	TRBV9	few	TRBJ2-3	TGTGCCAGCAGGCGCGGGGCGGGAGATACGCAGTATTTT	CASRRGAGDTQYF
TRBD1	TRBV6-1	few	TRBJ2-1	TGTGCCAGCAGTGAGGACAGGGTGGTCAATGAGCAGTTCTTC	CASSEDRVVNEQFF
.	TRBV7-9	few	TRBJ2-5	TGTGCCAGCAGGGCCGGGACACCTCAAGAGACCCAGTACTTC	CASRAGTPQETQYF
.	TRBV11-2	many	TRBJ2-7	TGTGCCAGCAGCGGGCGGAGGGGGACGGGTACCTACGAGCAGTACTTC	CASSGRRGTGTYEQYF
.	TRBV6-1	many	TRBJ2-7	TGTGCCAGCAGTGAAAGGGGGGCCTACGAGCAGTACTTC	CASSERGAYEQYF
TRBD2	TRBV20-1	.	TRBJ2-1	TGCAGTGCTAGAATGACTAGCGGGAGGTTACGCCGAATCTTC	CSARMTSGRLRRIF
.	TRBV12-3/TRBV12-4	few	TRBJ2-2	TGTGCCAGCAGCCTCGGACTGACACCCCTTTCCGGGGAGCTGTTTTTT	CASSLGLTPLSGELFF
TRBD2	TRBV6-2/TRBV6-3	.	TRBJ2-3	TGTGCCAGCAGTTACGGTTGGGGGGGGGGTACAGATACGCAGTATTTT	CASSYGWGGGTDTQYF
TRBD1	TRBV6-1	few	TRBJ1-6	TGTGCCAGCAGTGAAGTAGGGACAGGGCGATCACCCCTCCACTTT	CASSEVGTGRSPLHF
.	TRBV14	.	TRBJ1-1	TGTGCCAGCAGCCTTAAGGGACGAGGTGGCGCTGAAGCTTTCTTT	CASSLKGRGGAEAFF
.	TRBV7-9	.	TRBJ2-1	TGTGCCAGCAGCCCGGACAATAAACTGGGCAATGAGCAGTTCTTC	CASSPDNKLGNEQFF
TRBD1	TRBV2	.	TRBJ1-2	TGTGCCAGCAAAATGTTACGGGACAGGTTCTATGGCTACACCTTC	CASKMLRDRFYGYTF
.	TRBV20-1	many	TRBJ2-7	TGCAGTGCTCACGGGCCCTCGGGGCAGTACTTC	CSAHGPSGQYF
.	TRBV29-1	.	TRBJ1-2	TGCAGCGTTGAAGATCTAGCGGCGAACTATGGCTACACCTTC	CSVEDLAANYGYTF
.	TRBV10-3	many	TRBJ2-3	TGTGCCATCACCCCCTCGGGACAAGGCACAGATACGCAGTATTTT	CAITPSGQGTDTQYF
TRBD1	TRBV5-1	few	TRBJ2-7	TGCGCCAGCAGCTTCTCGACAGGGGGGCCTTTCGAGCAGTACTTC	CASSFSTGGPFEQYF
.	TRBV5-1	.	TRBJ2-3	TGCGCCAGCAGCGGGAGTCTTCTCACAGATACGCAGTATTTT	CASSGSLLTDTQYF
.	TRBV20-1	many	TRBJ1-1	TGCAGTGCTAGGCAGGGCACTGAAGCTTTCTTT	CSARQGTEAFF
.	TRBV5-1	few	TRBJ2-7	TGCGCCAGCAGCTGGGGTGGACAGGGCGATCGGACTAGCGCTAACTACGAGCAGTACTTC	CASSWGGQGDRTSANYEQYF
.	TRBV27	few	TRBJ1-5	TGTGCCAGCAGTTTAGCCCGGGGTCAGCCCCAGCATTTT	CASSLARGQPQHF
TRBD2	TRBV6-2/TRBV6-3	many	TRBJ2-7	TGTGCCAGCAGCAGACTAGCGGGGAGGATCAGCGAGCAGTACTTC	CASSRLAGRISEQYF
.	TRBV19	many	TRBJ2-5	TGTGCCAGTAGTATCGTTGACGGCCAAGAGACCCAGTACTTC	CASSIVDGQETQYF
TRBD1	TRBV7-9	many	TRBJ2-2	TGTGCCAGCAGGGGACCATCGACAGGGGAAAAAGTGGGCACCGGGGAGCTGTTTTTT	CASRGPSTGEKVGTGELFF
.	TRBV6-2/TRBV6-3	.	TRBJ1-2	TGTGCCACCAGGGGCACAGGGACCTCAAACTATGGCTACACCTTC	CATRGTGTSNYGYTF
.	TRBV6-1	many	TRBJ2-5	TGTGCCAGCAGTGACCTTAGTTCCTCTAGAGGGACCCAGTACTTC	CASSDLSSSRGTQYF
.	TRBV3-1	.	TRBJ2-1	TGTGCCAGCAGCCTCCAACAGGGCTCGAATGAGCAGTTCTTC	CASSLQQGSNEQFF
TRBD1	TRBV28	few	TRBJ2-1	TGTGCCAGCACAATCCGGGACAGGAATCGATATGAGCAGTTCTTC	CASTIRDRNRYEQFF
TRBD2	TRBV30	many	TRBJ2-7	TGTGCCTGGAGTGTTGGGGGGGGTGGGTACGAGCAGTACTTC	CAWSVGGGGYEQYF
.	TRBV24-1	many	TRBJ2-1	TGTGCCACCAGCCGTGAGCAGAATGAGCAGTTCTTC	CATSREQNEQFF
.	TRBV3-1	.	TRBJ2-3	TGTGCCAGCAGCCAAGTTCGGGCTGGCACAGATACGCAGTATTTT	CASSQVRAGTDTQYF
TRBD1	TRBV5-1	few	TRBJ1-4	TGCGCCAGCAGCCTGACAGGGGCTAATGAAAAACTGTTTTTT	CASSLTGANEKLFF
.	TRBV15	few	TRBJ2-7	TGTGCCACCAGCAGAGATATTGGAGGGCCCAGCTACGAGCAGTACTTC	CATSRDIGGPSYEQYF
TRBD1	TRBV27	many	TRBJ1-1	TGTGCCAGCAGTCCAATAAAGGGACAGGGAGGCACTGAAGCTTTCTTT	CASSPIKGQGGTEAFF
.	TRBV20-1	.	TRBJ1-2	TGCAGTGCTAGCCAGGGCAGGGAGGGTGGCTACACCTTC	CSASQGREGGYTF
.	TRBV7-9	.	TRBJ1-1	TGTGCCGGCAGCTTAGGCCTAAACACTGAAGCTTTCTTT	CAGSLGLNTEAFF